The 24 T cell receptor beta chains below come from one sample, sequenced in a study of blood T cell repertoires in COVID-19. Clones were sequenced by immunoSEQ multiplex PCR, and TCRdb holds only the in-frame ones, with some missing. In the table there are 140,000 to 150,000 clones, roughly 88% of which are singletons. Sequencing was done on a sample of PBMCs or T cells enriched from blood (not recorded which). These receptors originate from a young woman with acute COVID-19.

V usage is TRBV7-3 and J usage is TRBJ1-6; TRBD1 might be the D (6 bases). This CDR3 has 15 residues. Looked up from germline, CDR1 is SGHTA and CDR2 is FQGTGA. The V end lost 5 bases, the J end lost 6 bases, and 14 bases lay between the germline ends. CDR3 amino acids: CASSDGTTRNSPLHF. DNA for the CDR3: TGTGCCAGCAGCGACGGGACAACGCGTAATTCACCCCTCCACTTT.

The gene calls are TRBV27 and TRBJ2-3; weak D call: TRBD1 (6 bases). This CDR3 has 15 residues. V shed 8 bases and J shed 0 bases, with 15 bases lying between them. Germline V gene sequence: CDR1 MNHEY, CDR2 SMNVEV (reference sequence). The CDR3 region has the DNA TGTGCCAGCGGCTCCGGGACACGGAGCACAGATACGCAGTATTTT. It encodes CASGSGTRSTDTQYF.

The V call is TRBV5-1, the J call TRBJ2-3; 10 nucleotides align to TRBD2. The CDR3 extends over 15 amino acids. The V segment lost 3 bases and the J segment 3 bases; nucleotides outside the gene matches: 4. CDR1 SGHRS and CDR2 YFSETQ come from the germline V gene. The CDR3: CASSSVAGGTDTQYF. The CDR3 DNA reads TGCGCCAGCAGCTCCGTAGCGGGAGGTACAGATACGCAGTATTTT.

A note on this clone: This CDR3 is also generated by other DNA sequences in the sample. The CDR3 region is CASSPGSYNSPLHF. CDR3 DNA sequence: TGTGCCAGCAGCCCGGGCTCCTATAATTCACCCCTCCACTTT. This chain links TRBV7-2 with TRBJ1-6; D ambiguous. V was cut by 5 bases and J by 0 bases, with 5 bases left in between. The germline V gene has CDR1 SGHTA and CDR2 FQGNSA. The CDR3 spans 14 residues.

This clone was picked up one time. The chain is built from TRBV11-1 and TRBJ2-5; possibly TRBD2 for D (5 bases). The CDR3 extends over 13 amino acids. Germline CDR1 is SGHAT and CDR2 is FQDESV (reference sequence). V dropped 3 bases and J dropped 0 bases, with 5 bases sitting between them. Written as DNA, the CDR3 is TGTGCCAGCAGCTTCGGGAACCAAGAGACCCAGTACTTC. As protein: CASSFGNQETQYF.

The rearrangement joins TRBV24-1 to TRBJ2-7; a weak D match, TRBD2 (5 bases). Between the trimmed V and J ends, which lost 6 bases and 0 bases, there was a span of 20 bases. The CDR3 covers 17 residues. CDR1 is KGHDR, CDR2 SFDVKD, per germline. The CDR3 region is CATSSSTPTRSSYEQYF. CDR3 coding DNA: TGTGCCACCAGTTCCTCAACCCCTACTAGGAGCTCCTACGAGCAGTACTTC.

The rearrangement links TRBV18 to TRBJ2-3; 10 nucleotides match TRBD1. The CDR3 runs to 16 residues. V lost 5 bases, J lost 2 bases, and 7 bases stayed unmatched. Germline values: CDR1 KGHSH, CDR2 LQKENI. CDR3: CASSAPGQGNTDTQYF. CDR3 in DNA: TGTGCCAGCTCAGCTCCGGGACAGGGGAACACAGATACGCAGTATTTT.

The gene calls are TRBV5-1 and TRBJ1-2; D perhaps matches TRBD1 (5 bases). Germline-derived CDR1 and CDR2 are SGHRS and YFSETQ. CDR3 length: 13 residues. Trimming left V 0 bases short and J 7 bases short, with 10 bases between. The CDR3 protein is CASSLAREAGYTF. The CDR3 DNA is TGCGCCAGCAGCTTGGCCAGGGAGGCTGGCTACACCTTC.

As DNA, the CDR3 is TGTGCCAGCAGCTTTTGGCGGGATAGAGGGGATACGCAGTATTTT. It yields the protein CASSFWRDRGDTQYF. This chain joins TRBV7-9 and TRBJ2-3; D is perhaps TRBD2 (6 bases). Germline V lookup: CDR1 SEHNR, CDR2 FQNEAQ (reference sequence). This CDR3 has 15 amino acids. V was pared by 3 bases and J by 6 bases, with 16 bases between.

The chain uses TRBV21-1 and TRBJ2-1; TRBD1 reflects the table's D call only, with no check against the DNA. TRBV21-1 constitutes a pseudogene. The CDR3 contains 16 residues. The CDR3 sequence is CASSKDLGEGNNEQFF. CDR3 bases: TGTGCCAGCAGCAAAGATTTAGGGGAAGGGAACAATGAGCAGTTCTTC.

This rearrangement joins TRBV5-1 to TRBJ2-2, with TRBD1 matching over 10 bases. CDR1 and CDR2 (germline): SGHRS, YFSETQ. J was trimmed by 6 bases and V by 3 bases; bases with no gene match: 5. The CDR3 contains 15 residues. CDR3 nucleotide sequence: TGCGCCAGCAGCTCCGGGACAGGGGTGCCCGGGGAGCTGTTTTTT. Translation gives CASSSGTGVPGELFF. Full variable domain (rest looked up from reference TRBV5-1 and TRBJ2-2): KAGVTQTPRYLIKTRGQQVTLSCSPISGHRSVSWYQQTPGQGLQFLFEYFSETQRNKGNFPGRFSGRQFSNSRSEMNVSTLELGDSALYLCASSSGTGVPGELFFGEGSRLTVL.

The chain has TRBV27 and TRBJ2-7; a weak D match, TRBD2 (5 bases). The CDR3 runs 14 residues. The germline gives CDR1 MNHEY, CDR2 SMNVEV (reference sequence). Between the trimmed V and J ends, which lost 3 bases and 0 bases, there was a span of 9 bases. CDR3 DNA sequence: TGTGCCAGCAGTTTGGAGCGGCACTCCTACGAGCAGTACTTC. This translates into CASSLERHSYEQYF.

The chain employs TRBV5-4 and TRBJ1-4; perhaps TRBD1 as D (5 bases). Trimming removed 4 bases at V and 7 bases at J, with 8 bases between. This CDR3 is 12 amino acids long. The germline CDR1 and CDR2 sequences are SGHNT and YYREEE (reference sequence). CDR3 DNA sequence: TGTGCCAGCAGCCCGGGGGGTGAAAAACTGTTTTTT. It encodes CASSPGGEKLFF.

This chain links TRBV25-1 with TRBJ1-5, with TRBD1 as a possible D gene (5 bases). Deletions cut 4 bases from V and 4 bases from J, with 14 bases between. The CDR3 loop spans 15 amino acids. Per the germline V gene, CDR1 is MGHDK and CDR2 is SYGVNS. The DNA for the CDR3 is TGTGCCAGCAGTGCCCGGGGGGAGGGTAATCAGCCCCAGCATTTT. Encoded protein: CASSARGEGNQPQHF. The full variable domain, rest sourced from reference TRBV25-1 and TRBJ1-5, is EADIYQTPRYLVIGTGKKITLECSQTMGHDKMYWYQQDPGMELHLIHYSYGVNSTEKGDLSSESTVSRIRTEHFPLTLESARPSHTSQYLCASSARGEGNQPQHFGDGTRLSIL.

The chain combines TRBV28 with TRBJ1-5; perhaps TRBD1 as D (5 bases). This CDR3 has 13 residues. CDR1 MDHEN and CDR2 SYDVKM come from the germline V gene. The germline V and J ends were trimmed by 6 bases and 7 bases, with 13 bases remaining between them. CDR3: CASRIAGNQPQHF. For the CDR3, the DNA is TGTGCCAGCAGAATCGCAGGGAACCAGCCCCAGCATTTT.

The chain recombines TRBV29-1 with TRBJ2-1; TRBD1 matches 8 bases. Germline-derived CDR1 and CDR2 are SQVTM and ANQGSEA. The CDR3 contains 14 residues. Trimming took 6 bases from V and 7 from J; bases not matched to a gene: 11. Here the CDR3 reads CSVIRGRRFNEQFF. The DNA of the CDR3 is TGCAGCGTCATCAGGGGGCGCCGCTTTAATGAGCAGTTCTTC.

Only a few counts were recorded for this clone. The J gene is TRBJ2-3, the V gene TRBV6-4; D uncertain. Looked up from germline, CDR1 is MRHNA and CDR2 is SNTAGT. CDR3 length: 13 residues. The germline V and J ends were trimmed by 3 bases and 1 base, with 5 bases remaining between them. The CDR3 nucleotides are TGTGCCAGCAGTGAGGCCGGCACAGATACGCAGTATTTT. Residues: CASSEAGTDTQYF.

This chain joins TRBV28 and TRBJ1-6; maybe TRBD1 (5 bases). CDR1 and CDR2 (germline): MDHEN, SYDVKM. Trimming removed 1 base at V and 10 bases at J, with 14 bases between. The CDR3 length is 15 residues. The DNA of the CDR3 is TGTGCCAGCAGTTTATTGGGAGGAAAGGGGTCACCCCTCCACTTT. This sequence encodes CASSLLGGKGSPLHF.

J is TRBJ2-1 and V is TRBV9; 7 bases map to TRBD2. V lost 3 bases to trimming and J lost 5 bases; unmatched junction nucleotides: 17. This CDR3 contains 18 residues. Germline-derived CDR1 and CDR2 are SGDLS and YYNGEE. CDR3 region: CASSAPPAGGSKDNEQFF. CDR3 in DNA: TGTGCCAGCAGCGCCCCCCCGGCGGGCGGGAGTAAAGACAATGAGCAGTTCTTC.

This clone showed up just a few times. The chain has TRBV4-2 and TRBJ2-1, with D maybe TRBD2 (6 bases). Per the germline V gene, CDR1 is LGHNA and CDR2 is YNFKEQ. CDR3 length: 16 amino acids. V was shortened by 0 bases and J by 1 base, with 10 bases between the two germline ends. CDR3 protein: CASSQDGGTSYNEQFF. CDR3 DNA sequence: TGTGCCAGCAGCCAAGACGGCGGGACTTCCTACAATGAGCAGTTCTTC.

This chain joins TRBV4-3 and TRBJ1-1; D might be TRBD1 (6 bases). V was clipped by 4 bases and J by 1 base, with 7 bases between them. CDR3 length: 13 residues. Germline V gene data show CDR1 as LGHNA and CDR2 as YSLEER. The DNA for the CDR3 is TGCGCCAGCAGCCCGACAGGGAACACTGAAGCTTTCTTT. It yields the protein CASSPTGNTEAFF.

The chain couples TRBV6-5 to TRBJ1-4; 7 bases match TRBD1. The CDR3 is made up of 14 amino acids. Germline values: CDR1 MNHEY, CDR2 SVGAGI. V shed 10 bases and J 7 bases; nucleotides not matched to a gene: 12. This CDR3 is CATGGMGTAEKLFF. The DNA for the CDR3 is TGTGCCACCGGTGGAATGGGGACAGCTGAAAAACTGTTTTTT.

This rearrangement joins TRBV7-2 to TRBJ1-2; TRBD1 might be the D (6 bases). The CDR3 covers 16 residues. V lost 4 bases to trimming and J lost 2 bases, with 17 bases between them. CDR1 and CDR2 from the germline V gene are SGHTA and FQGNSA. CDR3 sequence (DNA): TGTGCCAGCAGCTCCTTCTTTGGGGGCGTGAACTATGGCTACACCTTC. It translates to CASSSFFGGVNYGYTF.

The rearrangement joins TRBV20-1 to TRBJ2-3; 7 bases are shared with TRBD2. After removal of 3 bases from V and 2 bases from J, the junction contained 11 bases not matched to a gene. Germline V lookup: CDR1 DFQATT, CDR2 SNEGSKA (reference sequence). The CDR3 loop spans 16 amino acids. In DNA, the CDR3 is TGCAGTGCTAGTAGTATTGAGGGAGGGCTCACAGATACGCAGTATTTT. Encoded protein: CSASSIEGGLTDTQYF.